Below, 10 T cell receptor beta chains from the same sample are listed, as sequenced in a study of patients and donors after allogeneic stem cell transplantation. MiXCR was run by TCRdb on the RT-PCR reads, yielding one entry per CDR3 protein. The sample shows about 960,000 distinct CDR3 sequences, 18% of them seen only once. Material: blood, either unsorted or a sorted T cell fraction (not recorded which). These receptors were obtained from a human donor who was either an allogeneic HSCT recipient or a stem cell or donor lymphocyte infusion donor (not recorded which). It is not recorded whose cells these are; they may come from a transplant donor.

The genes are TRBV27 and TRBJ2-7, with 9 bases lining up with TRBD2. Germline V CDR1 and CDR2: MNHEY, SMNVEV (reference sequence). The CDR3 covers 15 residues. V was clipped by 5 bases and J by 3 bases; unmatched bases: 8. This chain's CDR3 is CASSAYRLAVYEQYF. CDR3 sequence (DNA): TGTGCCAGCAGTGCGTACCGACTAGCGGTCTACGAGCAGTACTTC.

This clonotype was seen a handful of times. The chain employs TRBV15 and TRBJ2-3; perhaps TRBD2 as D (6 bases). Trimming shortened V by 3 bases and J by 2 bases, and 9 bases separated the two germline ends. This CDR3 is built from 14 residues. Germline CDR1 reads LNHNV; CDR2 reads YYDKDF (reference sequence). The CDR3 DNA follows: TGTGCCACCAGCAGCGGACTATACACAGATACGCAGTATTTT. Its translation: CATSSGLYTDTQYF.

This clonotype was detected a few times. The chain carries TRBV5-1 and TRBJ1-1; 7 nucleotides align to TRBD1. Trimming at V came to 5 bases and at J to 7 bases, leaving 17 bases not matched to a gene. Germline-derived CDR1 and CDR2 are SGHRS and YFSETQ. CDR3 size: 16 residues. CDR3 in DNA: TGCGCCAGCAGTACTCCTAACCCCGGGACAGCATATGAAGCTTTCTTT. Its translation: CASSTPNPGTAYEAFF.

In its sample, this clonotype was seen many times. The rearrangement links TRBV29-1 to TRBJ2-5; D may be TRBD1 (5 bases). Per the germline V gene, CDR1 is SQVTM and CDR2 is ANQGSEA. V was cut by 8 bases and J by 4 bases, with 17 bases left in between. The CDR3 runs to 13 residues. The CDR3 region has the DNA TGCAGCTTGCATCCAGGGTCGGGAGAGACCCAGTACTTC. Protein product: CSLHPGSGETQYF.

The V gene is TRBV5-1, the J gene TRBJ1-6; 8 positions agree with TRBD1. V trimming: 0 bases; J trimming: 4 bases; junction bases outside the gene matches: 3. CDR3 size: 16 residues. Germline V gene sequence: CDR1 SGHRS, CDR2 YFSETQ. In DNA, the CDR3 is TGCGCCAGCAGCTTGGAAAACAGGGGGTATAATTCACCCCTCCACTTT. Its translation is CASSLENRGYNSPLHF.

This clonotype appeared many times. The gene calls are TRBV24-1 and TRBJ2-1; D call uncertain. Germline CDR1 is KGHDR and CDR2 is SFDVKD. Trimming removed 10 bases at V and 7 bases at J, with 13 bases between. This CDR3 contains 12 residues. This CDR3 reads CATVDETNEQFF. CDR3 DNA sequence: TGTGCCACAGTCGACGAGACTAATGAGCAGTTCTTC.

This clonotype was recorded a few times. The chain joins TRBV5-1 to TRBJ2-3; the match to TRBD2 covers 11 bases. Germline loops: CDR1 SGHRS, CDR2 YFSETQ. The CDR3 is made up of 16 amino acids. The V gene end was trimmed by 2 bases and the J gene end by 2 bases; junction bases not matched to a gene: 4. CDR3 loop: CASSFGTSGDTDTQYF. CDR3 DNA sequence: TGCGCCAGCAGCTTCGGGACTAGCGGAGACACAGATACGCAGTATTTT.

In its sample, this clonotype was seen once. The V gene is TRBV7-9, the J gene TRBJ2-3; 7 bases are shared with TRBD2. This CDR3 is built from 16 residues. The germline V gene encodes CDR1 SEHNR and CDR2 FQNEAQ (reference sequence). V dropped 2 bases and J dropped 3; count of bases not matched to a gene: 8. The CDR3 bases are TGTGCCAGCAGCTTACCCCTGAGCGGGATAACAGATACGCAGTATTTT. It yields the protein CASSLPLSGITDTQYF.

The V call is TRBV7-2, the J call TRBJ2-3; D is undetermined. There are 16 residues in the CDR3. V lost 1 base, J lost 0 bases, and 11 bases lay in between. Germline CDR1 SGHTA, CDR2 FQGNSA. The DNA for the CDR3 is TGTGCCAGCAGCTTAGGGTCTGGGATGAGCACAGATACGCAGTATTTT. Protein sequence: CASSLGSGMSTDTQYF.

This clonotype was picked up a small number of times. The chain joins TRBV5-1 to TRBJ1-1; D is unclear. Germline V gene data show CDR1 as SGHRS and CDR2 as YFSETQ. The CDR3 contains 15 residues. Trimming removed 5 bases at V and 1 base at J, with 15 bases between. The CDR3 DNA reads TGCGCCAGCAGGCCTAACACCGCGGGGAACACTGAAGCTTTCTTT. It is translated as CASRPNTAGNTEAFF.